One and the same sample provided the 17 T cell receptor beta chains below, sequenced in a study of ipilimumab plus nivolumab after autologous stem cell transplantation (dated by TCRdb to the early 2020s). The library was prepared using the immunoSEQ multiplex PCR assay. TCRdb limited this immuneACCESS table to in-frame rearrangements with V and J called. A share of clones is missing; checked studies link under half to unresolved V genes, and the rest is unexplained. This sample lists around 4,000 clones; over 75% were detected once. The ten largest clones take up approximately 23% of the sample. Material: PBMCs, obtained in a trial of ipilimumab plus nivolumab as post-transplant consolidation. Source of these receptors: a male donor with multiple myeloma.

V usage is TRBV6-1 and J usage is TRBJ2-7, with 10 bases fitting TRBD1. The length of the CDR3 is 19 residues. J lost 6 bases, V lost 4 bases, and 21 bases had no gene match. Per the germline V gene, CDR1 is MNHNS and CDR2 is SASEGT. CDR3 nucleotides: TGTGCCAGCAGTGGGGTCCCGGGACAGGGGCTTGGTGGGCGCACCGAGCAGTACTTC. Its translation: CASSGVPGQGLGGRTEQYF.

The rearrangement joins TRBV2 to TRBJ2-2; unclear D gene. The CDR3 consists of 15 residues. V lost 0 bases to trimming and J lost 4 bases, with 9 bases between them. Germline loops: CDR1 SNHLY, CDR2 FYNNEI. As DNA, the CDR3 is TGTGCCAGCAGTGAAGCGTTACAGTTCACCGGGGAGCTGTTTTTT. It is translated as CASSEALQFTGELFF.

V usage is TRBV7-7 and J usage is TRBJ2-2; a possible D gene is TRBD1 (5 bases). The ends were cut back, 3 bases at V and 2 bases at J, with 7 bases in the middle. The CDR3 covers 14 residues. Germline CDR1 is SSHAT and CDR2 is FNYEAQ (reference sequence). The CDR3 sequence: CASSFGQNTGELFF. The CDR3 nucleotides read TGTGCCAGCAGCTTTGGACAAAACACCGGGGAGCTGTTTTTT.

The CDR3 region has the DNA TGTGCCAGCAGTTCTGGACAGGGGGCAAATCAGCCCCAGCATTTT. This translates into CASSSGQGANQPQHF. The chain links TRBV27 to TRBJ1-5; 11 nucleotides match TRBD1. Per germline, CDR1 MNHEY and CDR2 SMNVEV (reference sequence). J was trimmed by 4 bases and V by 4 bases; bases with no gene match: 3. The CDR3 extends over 15 amino acids.

The V and J genes are TRBV5-1 and TRBJ2-2; D uncertain. V was trimmed by 0 bases and J by 0 bases, leaving 6 bases between them. Looked up from germline, CDR1 is SGHRS and CDR2 is YFSETQ. The CDR3 has 15 residues. The CDR3 region has the DNA TGCGCCAGCAGCTTGGAGACATCGAACACCGGGGAGCTGTTTTTT. Its translation is CASSLETSNTGELFF.

This rearrangement joins TRBV11-3 to TRBJ2-7; possibly TRBD2 for D (6 bases). V gave up 0 bases and J gave up 1 base, with 13 bases separating them. Per germline, CDR1 SGHNT and CDR2 YENEEA. This CDR3 is built from 16 residues. The chain's CDR3 is CASSLEREGPSYEQYF. CDR3 coding DNA: TGTGCCAGCAGCTTAGAGCGGGAAGGACCTTCCTACGAGCAGTACTTC. The variable domain in full, with the rest retrieved from reference TRBV11-3 and TRBJ2-7, is EAGVVQSPRYKIIEKKQPVAFWCNPISGHNTLYWYLQNLGQGPELLIRYENEEAVDDSQLPKDRFSAERLKGVDSTLKIQPAELGDSAVYLCASSLEREGPSYEQYFGPGTRLTVT.

J is TRBJ1-3 and V is TRBV7-2; D gene ambiguous. The CDR3 totals 15 residues. Germline CDR1 reads SGHTA; CDR2 reads FQGNSA. V was clipped by 5 bases and J by 0 bases, with 11 bases between them. CDR3 protein: CASSRTGASGNTIYF. CDR3 nucleotides: TGTGCCAGCAGCAGGACGGGTGCCTCTGGAAACACCATATATTTT.

J is TRBJ1-4 and V is TRBV10-2, with TRBD1 matching 7 bases. Germline V lookup: CDR1 WSHSY, CDR2 SAAADI. Trimming took 2 bases from V and 4 from J; bases not matched to a gene: 4. CDR3 length: 15 amino acids. CDR3 bases: TGCGCCAGCAGTGAGCCAAGACAGGGTAATGAAAAACTGTTTTTT. Amino acid sequence: CASSEPRQGNEKLFF.

The chain has TRBV18 and TRBJ2-7; 11 bases are a match to TRBD1. With V trimmed by 8 bases and J by 6 bases, 18 bases remained unmatched. Germline CDR1 reads KGHSH; CDR2 reads LQKENI. The CDR3 runs 17 residues. The CDR3 reads CASAPGQGGRVAPEQYF. The CDR3 DNA is TGTGCCAGCGCCCCGGGACAGGGGGGTAGGGTTGCCCCCGAGCAGTACTTC.

The J gene is TRBJ1-5, the V gene TRBV7-3; the D gene is possibly TRBD1 (5 bases). Trimming cost V 2 bases and J 7 bases, with 9 bases left between them. From germline, CDR1 is SGHTA and CDR2 FQGTGA. This CDR3 comprises 13 residues. CDR3 protein: CASSLEGKQPQHF. CDR3 coding DNA: TGTGCCAGCAGCTTAGAGGGGAAACAGCCCCAGCATTTT.

The V and J genes are TRBV11-2 and TRBJ2-3; possible D gene TRBD2, 5 bases. The CDR3 is made up of 14 amino acids. The germline V gene has CDR1 SGHAT and CDR2 FQNNGV. V lost 4 bases and J 1 base, leaving 9 bases between the germline ends. CDR3 residues: CASSSRAGTDTQYF. As DNA, the CDR3 is TGTGCCAGCAGCTCACGAGCGGGCACAGATACGCAGTATTTT.

This clone was detected once. This chain connects TRBV7-6 to TRBJ1-5, with D unresolved. V was cut by 2 bases and J by 4 bases, with 18 bases left in between. The germline V gene has CDR1 SGHVS and CDR2 FNYEAQ. The CDR3 totals 17 residues. The CDR3 loop is CASSLRPGSNQNQPQHF. The CDR3 coding sequence is TGTGCCAGCAGCTTAAGGCCGGGTTCGAATCAAAATCAGCCCCAGCATTTT.

The rearrangement uses TRBV10-3 and TRBJ1-1; 8 bases are shared with TRBD1. CDR1 is ENHRY and CDR2 is SYGVKD in the germline V gene. This CDR3 has 16 residues. The ends lost 0 bases at V and 1 base at J; junction bases unmatched: 4. CDR3 in DNA: TGTGCCATCAGTGAGTCTTCTGGGACAGGGAACACTGAAGCTTTCTTT. The encoded protein is CAISESSGTGNTEAFF.

The chain recombines TRBV5-8 with TRBJ2-3, with D hard to call. Germline-derived CDR1 and CDR2 are SGHTS and YDEGEE. The CDR3 is made up of 15 amino acids. Between the trimmed V and J ends, which lost 0 bases and 0 bases, there was a span of 8 bases. The DNA for the CDR3 is TGTGCCAGCAGCTTGGTACTCTCTAGCACAGATACGCAGTATTTT. This gives the protein CASSLVLSSTDTQYF.

The J gene is TRBJ1-2, the V gene TRBV6-1; D is ambiguous. This CDR3 comprises 14 residues. V lost 7 bases, J lost 1 base, and 13 bases lay in between. CDR1 and CDR2 (germline): MNHNS, SASEGT. This CDR3 is CASTQVTFNYGYTF. In DNA form, the CDR3 reads TGTGCCAGCACCCAAGTGACTTTTAACTATGGCTACACCTTC.

This chain joins TRBV7-9 and TRBJ2-5; possible D gene TRBD2, 6 bases. Looked up from germline, CDR1 is SEHNR and CDR2 is FQNEAQ (reference sequence). This CDR3 is built from 16 residues. V gave up 1 base and J gave up 1 base, with 13 bases separating them. Written as DNA, the CDR3 is TGTGCCAGCAGCTTAGAAGTGGGACTCATCCAAGAGACCCAGTACTTC. Its protein product is CASSLEVGLIQETQYF.

The chain recombines TRBV4-1 with TRBJ2-3; the match to TRBD2 covers 9 bases. J was trimmed by 5 bases and V by 3 bases; bases with no gene match: 15. The CDR3 length is 18 residues. Germline CDR1 MGHRA, CDR2 YSYEKL. The CDR3 reads CASSHSAVAGGPRDTQYF. The DNA for the CDR3 is TGCGCCAGCAGCCACTCCGCCGTGGCGGGAGGGCCGAGAGATACGCAGTATTTT.